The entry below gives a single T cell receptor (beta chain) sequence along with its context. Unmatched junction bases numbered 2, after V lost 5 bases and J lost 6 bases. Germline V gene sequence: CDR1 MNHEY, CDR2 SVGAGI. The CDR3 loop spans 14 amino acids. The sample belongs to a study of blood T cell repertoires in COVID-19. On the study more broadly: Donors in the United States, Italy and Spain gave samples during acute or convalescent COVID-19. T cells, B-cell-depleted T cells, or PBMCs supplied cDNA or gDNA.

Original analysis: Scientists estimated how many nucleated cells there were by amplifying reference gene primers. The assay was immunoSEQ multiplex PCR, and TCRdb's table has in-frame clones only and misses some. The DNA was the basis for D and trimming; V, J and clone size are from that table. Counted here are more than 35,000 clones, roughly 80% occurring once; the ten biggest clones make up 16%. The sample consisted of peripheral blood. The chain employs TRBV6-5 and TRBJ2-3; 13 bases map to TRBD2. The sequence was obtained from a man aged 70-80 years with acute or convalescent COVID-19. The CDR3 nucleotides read TGTGCCAGCAGTAAGACTAGCGGGGGGGATACGCAGTATTTT. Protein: CASSKTSGGDTQYF.